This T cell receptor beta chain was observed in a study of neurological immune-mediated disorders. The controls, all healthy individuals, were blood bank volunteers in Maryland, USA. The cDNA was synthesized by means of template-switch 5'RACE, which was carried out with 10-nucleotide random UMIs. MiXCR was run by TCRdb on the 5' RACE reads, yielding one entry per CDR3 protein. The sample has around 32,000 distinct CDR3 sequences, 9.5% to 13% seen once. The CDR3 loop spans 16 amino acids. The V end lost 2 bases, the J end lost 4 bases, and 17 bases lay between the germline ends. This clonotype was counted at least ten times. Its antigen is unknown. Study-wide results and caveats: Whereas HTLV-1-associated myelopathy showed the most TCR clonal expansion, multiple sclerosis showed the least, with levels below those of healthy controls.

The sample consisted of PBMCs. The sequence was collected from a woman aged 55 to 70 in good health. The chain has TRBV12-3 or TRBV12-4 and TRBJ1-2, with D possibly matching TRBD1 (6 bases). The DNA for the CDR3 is TGTGCCAGCAGTTTAACGGGGGGCGACAGGCTCTATGGCTACACCTTC. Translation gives CASSLTGGDRLYGYTF.